Sequencing of this T cell receptor beta chain was carried out in a study of T cells in Graves' hyperthyroidism and ophthalmopathy. Disease lasting under 3 months, a NOSPECS grade of at least 4, and a Clinical Activity Score of at least 3 were features of the ophthalmopathy patients. About this clonotype itself: Its antigen is not identified.

Per germline, CDR1 LNHDA and CDR2 SQIVND (reference sequence). V lost 7 bases, J lost 8 bases, and 17 bases lay in between. The CDR3 has 14 amino acids. TCR beta CDR3 sequences were amplified from RNA transcripts. A first-round RT-PCR of the TCR CDR3 used the HTBI primer set. TCRdb itself ran the multiplex PCR reads through MiXCR, one entry per CDR3 protein. The sample comprises about 640,000 distinct CDR3 sequences, around 20% of which are singletons, and about 35% rests with the top ten. Study-level results: Ophthalmopathy cases were set apart from stable hyperthyroidism by a 13 V-J model. Ophthalmopathy was predicted by the model a median of roughly 6.6 months ahead of onset.

The chain carries TRBV19 and TRBJ1-4; D may be TRBD1 (6 bases). The sample taken for sequencing was blood. The clonotype originates from a man aged 30 to 39 with Graves' ophthalmopathy. CDR3 in DNA: TGTGCCAGTACCCTCAGGGGTCAAGGCGAAAAACTGTTTTTT. Translated, it gives CASTLRGQGEKLFF.